This TCR beta chain is drawn from a study of T-cell reconstitution after alpha-beta-depleted transplantation in children. Unique molecular identifiers featured in how the TCRbeta library was prepared. TCRdb recomputed calls from the PCR reads with MiXCR, one row per CDR3 protein. The table has approximately 490,000 distinct CDR3 sequences, around 12% seen once. Germline V gene lookup returns CDR1 SEHNR and CDR2 FQNEAQ (reference sequence). J lost 6 bases, V lost 1 base, and 5 bases had no gene match. The CDR3 loop spans 14 amino acids. This specimen was PBMCs from the stem cell graft donor, taken from the stem cell graft. The rearrangement joins TRBV7-9 to TRBJ2-7; the match to TRBD1 covers 8 bases. The source of this sequence is a human donor who donated a stem cell graft to a child with combined immunodeficiency. The chain's CDR3 is CASSLGQGASEQYF. The DNA for the CDR3 is TGTGCCAGCAGCTTAGGCCAGGGGGCGAGCGAGCAGTACTTC.